These T cell receptor beta chains were read from a single sample in a study of cytomegalovirus exposure and HLA in healthy donors. Clones were read by immunoSEQ multiplex PCR, and TCRdb kept only the in-frame ones, dropping some. The sample comprises 150,000 to 200,000 clones, around 79% of which are singletons, and about 0.72% rests with the top ten. Sequencing was performed on PBMCs. Receptors originate from a woman aged 40 to 49 in good health and CMV-seronegative. CDR3s include the opening cysteine and the closing phenylalanine or tryptophan. The order of the fields is J gene, clone size, D gene, V gene, CDR3 protein, CDR3 DNA. A D gene is named only where the DNA matches it firmly. Only part of the rows carry a size: once, few, many, or a class if the clone is expanded.

J gene: TRBJ2-2; clone size: -; D gene: -; V gene: TRBV27; CDR3 protein: CASSPSQGNTGELFF; CDR3 DNA: TGTGCCAGCAGTCCATCCCAGGGCAACACCGGGGAGCTGTTTTTT
J gene: TRBJ2-2; clone size: -; D gene: TRBD2; V gene: TRBV9; CDR3 protein: CASSARTSNTGELFF; CDR3 DNA: TGTGCCAGCAGCGCCCGGACTAGTAACACCGGGGAGCTGTTTTTT
J gene: TRBJ2-3; clone size: -; D gene: -; V gene: TRBV19; CDR3 protein: CASSVRGRGDTQYF; CDR3 DNA: TGTGCCAGTAGTGTCAGGGGCCGGGGAGATACGCAGTATTTT
J gene: TRBJ2-2; clone size: -; D gene: TRBD2; V gene: TRBV19; CDR3 protein: CASSKWTSGTGELFF; CDR3 DNA: TGTGCCAGTAGTAAGTGGACTAGCGGGACCGGGGAGCTGTTTTTT
J gene: TRBJ1-2; clone size: -; D gene: -; V gene: TRBV30; CDR3 protein: CAGREFGRERGYTF; CDR3 DNA: TGTGCCGGCCGGGAGTTTGGCAGGGAACGTGGCTACACCTTC
J gene: TRBJ1-1; clone size: few; D gene: -; V gene: TRBV5-8; CDR3 protein: CASSGTVMNTEAFF; CDR3 DNA: TGTGCCAGCAGCGGAACAGTCATGAACACTGAAGCTTTCTTT
J gene: TRBJ1-2; clone size: -; D gene: -; V gene: TRBV30; CDR3 protein: CAWDRTDFYGYTF; CDR3 DNA: TGTGCCTGGGACCGGACAGACTTCTATGGCTACACCTTC
J gene: TRBJ1-1; clone size: -; D gene: -; V gene: TRBV30; CDR3 protein: CAWRQVRGNRYTEAFF; CDR3 DNA: TGTGCCTGGAGACAGGTTCGGGGGAATCGATACACTGAAGCTTTCTTT
J gene: TRBJ1-2; clone size: -; D gene: TRBD1; V gene: TRBV7-2; CDR3 protein: CASSSGQGYGYTF; CDR3 DNA: TGTGCCAGCAGCTCCGGACAGGGCTATGGCTACACCTTC
J gene: TRBJ2-5; clone size: -; D gene: -; V gene: TRBV23-1; CDR3 protein: CASSQQGPQETQYF; CDR3 DNA: TGCGCCAGCAGTCAGCAGGGGCCGCAAGAGACCCAGTACTTC
J gene: TRBJ1-2; clone size: -; D gene: TRBD1; V gene: TRBV7-3; CDR3 protein: CASSQGGQGGYGYTF; CDR3 DNA: TGTGCCAGCAGCCAAGGTGGACAGGGAGGCTATGGCTACACCTTC
J gene: TRBJ2-2; clone size: -; D gene: -; V gene: TRBV5-1; CDR3 protein: CASSLTLLLTGELFF; CDR3 DNA: TGCGCCAGCAGCTTAACCCTCCTCCTAACCGGGGAGCTGTTTTTT
J gene: TRBJ2-7; clone size: -; D gene: TRBD1; V gene: TRBV29-1; CDR3 protein: CSVQTGGTAYEQYF; CDR3 DNA: TGCAGCGTCCAAACAGGGGGCACGGCGTACGAGCAGTACTTC
J gene: TRBJ1-5; clone size: -; D gene: TRBD1; V gene: TRBV6-5; CDR3 protein: CASRLQGNQPQHF; CDR3 DNA: TGTGCCAGCAGATTACAGGGGAATCAGCCCCAGCATTTT
J gene: TRBJ1-2; clone size: few; D gene: -; V gene: TRBV6-1; CDR3 protein: CATAFLDYGYTF; CDR3 DNA: TGTGCCACCGCGTTTCTGGACTATGGCTACACCTTC
J gene: TRBJ2-1; clone size: -; D gene: TRBD1; V gene: TRBV11-2; CDR3 protein: CASSLDGTGYNEQFF; CDR3 DNA: TGTGCCAGCAGCTTAGACGGGACAGGCTACAATGAGCAGTTCTTC
J gene: TRBJ2-5; clone size: -; D gene: -; V gene: TRBV2; CDR3 protein: CASSAGRTQETQYF; CDR3 DNA: TGTGCCAGCAGTGCGGGGAGGACCCAAGAGACCCAGTACTTC
J gene: TRBJ1-2; clone size: -; D gene: TRBD1; V gene: TRBV5-6; CDR3 protein: CASSFEGTGNGYTF; CDR3 DNA: TGTGCCAGCAGCTTTGAAGGGACAGGGAATGGCTACACCTTC
J gene: TRBJ1-2; clone size: -; D gene: TRBD1; V gene: TRBV10-1; CDR3 protein: CAITDRVHYGYTF; CDR3 DNA: TGCGCCATCACCGACAGGGTGCACTATGGCTACACCTTC
J gene: TRBJ2-2; clone size: -; D gene: -; V gene: TRBV29-1; CDR3 protein: CSVRLDSTGELFF; CDR3 DNA: TGCAGCGTTCGACTCGACAGCACCGGGGAGCTGTTTTTT
J gene: TRBJ1-2; clone size: -; D gene: TRBD1; V gene: TRBV2; CDR3 protein: CANQYRGLGYTF; CDR3 DNA: TGTGCCAACCAGTACAGGGGGCTTGGCTACACCTTC
J gene: TRBJ2-7; clone size: -; D gene: TRBD1; V gene: TRBV15; CDR3 protein: CATSRATGTVYYEQYF; CDR3 DNA: TGTGCCACCAGCAGGGCAACCGGGACAGTGTACTACGAGCAGTACTTC
J gene: TRBJ2-5; clone size: few; D gene: TRBD2; V gene: TRBV4-2; CDR3 protein: CASSQGSLAGGGQETQYF; CDR3 DNA: TGTGCCAGCAGCCAAGGAAGTTTAGCGGGAGGAGGGCAAGAGACCCAGTACTTC
J gene: TRBJ2-1; clone size: -; D gene: -; V gene: TRBV6-5; CDR3 protein: CASSYPSSEGRNEQFF; CDR3 DNA: TGTGCCAGCAGTTACCCCTCCTCCGAGGGTCGAAATGAGCAGTTCTTC
J gene: TRBJ2-1; clone size: few; D gene: -; V gene: TRBV19; CDR3 protein: CASSIEDWGEQFF; CDR3 DNA: TGTGCCAGTAGTATTGAGGACTGGGGTGAGCAGTTCTTC
J gene: TRBJ2-1; clone size: -; D gene: -; V gene: TRBV11-3; CDR3 protein: CASSLDRDNEQFF; CDR3 DNA: TGTGCCAGCAGCTTAGACAGGGACAATGAGCAGTTCTTC
J gene: TRBJ2-7; clone size: -; D gene: TRBD1; V gene: TRBV28; CDR3 protein: CASSRDRGWGSEQYF; CDR3 DNA: TGTGCCAGCAGTCGGGACAGGGGGTGGGGATCGGAGCAGTACTTC
J gene: TRBJ1-5; clone size: -; D gene: -; V gene: TRBV27; CDR3 protein: CASTPVYSNQPQHF; CDR3 DNA: TGTGCCAGCACCCCAGTGTATAGCAATCAGCCCCAGCATTTT
J gene: TRBJ1-4; clone size: -; D gene: TRBD1; V gene: TRBV9; CDR3 protein: CASSVALVGGEEKLFF; CDR3 DNA: TGTGCCAGCAGCGTAGCCCTGGTAGGGGGCGAGGAAAAACTGTTTTTT
J gene: TRBJ1-5; clone size: few; D gene: TRBD1; V gene: TRBV6-1; CDR3 protein: CASSEHRDSRQPQHF; CDR3 DNA: TGTGCCAGCAGTGAACACCGGGACAGTCGTCAGCCCCAGCATTTT
J gene: TRBJ2-3; clone size: -; D gene: TRBD2; V gene: TRBV4-1; CDR3 protein: CASSLAGLAGTDTQYF; CDR3 DNA: TGCGCCAGCAGCCTGGCCGGGCTAGCGGGCACAGATACGCAGTATTTT
J gene: TRBJ2-7; clone size: -; D gene: TRBD1; V gene: TRBV7-9; CDR3 protein: CASTVGQESSYEQYF; CDR3 DNA: TGTGCCAGCACCGTCGGACAGGAAAGCTCCTACGAGCAGTACTTC
J gene: TRBJ1-5; clone size: few; D gene: -; V gene: TRBV6-1; CDR3 protein: CASSEATVIGQPQHF; CDR3 DNA: TGTGCCAGCAGTGAAGCTACAGTGATAGGTCAGCCCCAGCATTTT
J gene: TRBJ2-7; clone size: -; D gene: TRBD1; V gene: TRBV5-1; CDR3 protein: CASSLDRAYEQYF; CDR3 DNA: TGCGCCAGCAGCCTTGACAGGGCCTACGAGCAGTACTTC
J gene: TRBJ2-1; clone size: once; D gene: -; V gene: TRBV10-2; CDR3 protein: CASGGGTDNEQFF; CDR3 DNA: TGCGCCAGCGGTGGGGGGACAGACAATGAGCAGTTCTTC
J gene: TRBJ2-2; clone size: -; D gene: TRBD2; V gene: TRBV10-3; CDR3 protein: CAIGTSRNTGELFF; CDR3 DNA: TGTGCCATCGGGACTAGCAGAAACACCGGGGAGCTGTTTTTT
J gene: TRBJ2-3; clone size: few; D gene: TRBD2; V gene: TRBV27; CDR3 protein: CASSLTSGGAYTQYF; CDR3 DNA: TGTGCCAGCAGCCTTACTAGCGGGGGGGCATATACGCAGTATTTT
J gene: TRBJ2-1; clone size: -; D gene: TRBD2; V gene: TRBV11-2; CDR3 protein: CASRSPHIAGDREQFF; CDR3 DNA: TGTGCCAGCAGATCCCCCCACATAGCGGGAGACAGGGAGCAGTTCTTC
J gene: TRBJ2-2; clone size: few; D gene: -; V gene: TRBV27; CDR3 protein: CASTPLRENTGELFF; CDR3 DNA: TGTGCCAGCACTCCCTTGCGGGAGAACACCGGGGAGCTGTTTTTT
J gene: TRBJ2-7; clone size: -; D gene: TRBD2; V gene: TRBV15; CDR3 protein: CATSRAAGGFSEQYF; CDR3 DNA: TGTGCCACCAGCAGAGCTGCGGGGGGATTCAGCGAGCAGTACTTC
J gene: TRBJ2-7; clone size: few; D gene: TRBD1; V gene: TRBV6-1; CDR3 protein: CASKNGQGYEQYF; CDR3 DNA: TGTGCCAGCAAAAACGGACAGGGCTACGAGCAGTACTTC
J gene: TRBJ1-3; clone size: -; D gene: -; V gene: TRBV9; CDR3 protein: CASSVGPGENTIYF; CDR3 DNA: TGTGCCAGCAGCGTAGGGCCGGGGGAAAACACCATATATTTT
J gene: TRBJ2-3; clone size: once; D gene: TRBD1; V gene: TRBV25-1; CDR3 protein: CASSEPTGGIDTQYF; CDR3 DNA: TGTGCCAGCAGTGAACCGACAGGGGGGATAGATACGCAGTATTTT
J gene: TRBJ2-7; clone size: -; D gene: -; V gene: TRBV5-1; CDR3 protein: CASSSQGGPYEQYF; CDR3 DNA: TGCGCCAGCAGCTCACAGGGTGGACCCTACGAGCAGTACTTC